These T cell receptor beta chains were read from a single sample in a study of blood T cell repertoires in COVID-19. Assay: immunoSEQ multiplex PCR; the TCRdb copy retains only in-frame clones and omits some. This table has fewer than 150,000 clones, over 70% appearing once. The material sequenced was PBMCs or T cells enriched from blood (not recorded which). The receptor set was obtained from a man over 45 in a cohort exposed to, infected with or recovered from COVID-19 (not recorded which). Each CDR3 is given with its conserved first and last residue. The order of the fields is D gene, J gene, clone size, V gene, CDR3 protein, CDR3 DNA. The D gene is left open where the match is weak. A row's size may be missing; if present it is once, few, many or a size class.

. | TRBJ2-5 | many | TRBV18 | CASSPQRAIRETQYF | TGTGCCAGCTCACCACAGCGGGCAATCCGAGAGACCCAGTACTTC
. | TRBJ1-4 | . | TRBV7-8 | CASSLARGGDEKLFF | TGTGCCAGCAGCTTGGCCCGCGGGGGTGATGAAAAACTGTTTTTT
. | TRBJ2-5 | . | TRBV3-1/TRBV3-2 | CASSQGEGGTQYF | TGTGCCAGCAGCCAAGGGGAGGGGGGGACCCAGTACTTC
TRBD1 | TRBJ1-2 | . | TRBV12-3/TRBV12-4 | CASGTAARGYTF | TGTGCCAGCGGGACAGCCGCTCGAGGCTACACCTTC
TRBD1 | TRBJ2-1 | once | TRBV28 | CASSFQTGGFYNEQFF | TGTGCCAGCAGTTTCCAAACAGGGGGCTTCTACAATGAGCAGTTCTTC
TRBD2 | TRBJ2-2 | . | TRBV3-1/TRBV3-2 | CASSQLAGGPSGELFF | TGTGCCAGCAGCCAGCTAGCGGGAGGGCCTTCCGGGGAGCTGTTTTTT
TRBD1 | TRBJ2-5 | few | TRBV27 | CASSATPTGVAETQYF | TGTGCCAGCAGTGCCACCCCCACAGGGGTCGCCGAGACCCAGTACTTC
TRBD2 | TRBJ2-2 | few | TRBV11-3 | CASSLRAAGGTGELFF | TGTGCCAGCAGCCTGCGGGCAGCGGGAGGCACCGGGGAGCTGTTTTTT
. | TRBJ1-3 | . | TRBV27 | CASSRIGGGGSAGNTIYF | TGTGCCAGCAGTCGTATCGGGGGGGGCGGCTCGGCTGGAAACACCATATATTTT
. | TRBJ1-5 | . | TRBV24-1 | CATSDNMDRYSNQPQHF | TGTGCCACCAGTGACAATATGGACAGATATAGCAATCAGCCCCAGCATTTT
. | TRBJ1-2 | . | TRBV6-5 | CASSLTGALNYGYTF | TGTGCCAGCAGTTTAACAGGTGCCCTTAACTATGGCTACACCTTC
. | TRBJ2-7 | . | TRBV28 | CASRAAGAGEQYF | TGTGCCAGCAGGGCGGCAGGGGCGGGCGAGCAGTACTTC